The 24 T cell receptor beta chains below come from one sample, sequenced in a study of blood T cell repertoires in COVID-19. Profiling relied on immunoSEQ multiplex PCR, and the TCRdb table lists in-frame clones only, not all of them. Of a few hundred thousand clones detected, approximately 85% appear once; the ten largest clones hold over 2%. The specimen sequenced was PBMCs or T cells enriched from blood (not recorded which). These receptors all come from a man in his thirties or forties who had recovered from COVID-19.

The rearrangement links TRBV16 to TRBJ2-5; D possibly corresponds to TRBD2 (5 bases). The germline V gene has CDR1 KGHSY and CDR2 FQNENV. This CDR3 is 13 amino acids long. V dropped 4 bases and J dropped 5 bases, with 11 bases sitting between them. The CDR3 protein is CASSRGSSETQYF. The CDR3 bases are TGTGCCAGCAGCCGAGGGAGTTCGGAGACCCAGTACTTC.

This clone was seen a single time. The chain couples TRBV7-2 to TRBJ1-1, with TRBD1 matching 7 bases. V was clipped by 5 bases and J by 1 base; unmatched bases: 7. CDR1 and CDR2 from the germline V gene are SGHTA and FQGNSA. The CDR3 sequence is 15 residues long. As DNA, the CDR3 is TGTGCCAGCAGCCTAGGTCGGACAGGGAACACTGAAGCTTTCTTT. This codes for CASSLGRTGNTEAFF.

V is TRBV19 and J is TRBJ1-2; the D is unclear. Trimming left V 5 bases short and J 3 bases short, with 19 bases between. Looked up from germline, CDR1 is LNHDA and CDR2 is SQIVND (reference sequence). The CDR3 runs 16 residues. This CDR3 reads CASSVVTGKAHYGYTF. The CDR3 nucleotides read TGTGCCAGTAGTGTAGTGACCGGGAAGGCTCACTATGGCTACACCTTC. Combining the CDR3 with reference TRBV19 and TRBJ1-2 gives the whole variable domain DGGITQSPKYLFRKEGQNVTLSCEQNLNHDAMYWYRQDPGQGLRLIYYSQIVNDFQKGDIAEGYSVSREKKESFPLTVTSAQKNPTAFYLCASSVVTGKAHYGYTFGSGTRLTVV.

The V gene is TRBV9, the J gene TRBJ1-2; no clear D gene. Trimming removed 4 bases at V and 7 bases at J, with 11 bases between. This CDR3 region has 12 residues. Per the germline V gene, CDR1 is SGDLS and CDR2 is YYNGEE. The CDR3 is CASSFSEGGYTF. CDR3 nucleotide sequence: TGTGCCAGCAGCTTTTCAGAGGGTGGCTACACCTTC.

V usage is TRBV6-2 or TRBV6-3 and J usage is TRBJ1-5; D is perhaps TRBD1 (6 bases). With 5 bases removed from V and 5 bases from J, the gap between germline ends came to 10 bases. The CDR3 loop spans 13 amino acids. Germline assignment: CDR1 MNHEY and CDR2 SVGEGT. CDR3 amino acids: CASSRDTYQPQHF. In nucleotides, the CDR3 is TGTGCCAGCAGTCGGGACACGTATCAGCCCCAGCATTTT.

The gene calls are TRBV3-1 (or the pseudogene TRBV3-2) and TRBJ1-2, with D unresolved. Germline values: CDR1 LGHDT, CDR2 YNNKEL (reference sequence). The ends were cut back, 5 bases at V and 8 bases at J, with 9 bases in the middle. The CDR3 spans 11 residues. This CDR3 reads CASSYSNGYTF. CDR3 nucleotide sequence: TGTGCCAGCAGCTACAGTAACGGCTACACCTTC.

Points on this clone: This CDR3 is also generated by other DNA sequences in the sample. This sequence joins TRBV2 and TRBJ2-2; 8 nucleotides agree with TRBD1. V lost 6 bases, J lost 1 base, and 1 base stayed unmatched. The CDR3 has 14 residues. CDR1 and CDR2 from the germline V gene are SNHLY and FYNNEI. The CDR3 loop reads CASRGQGNTGELFF. DNA for the CDR3: TGTGCCAGCAGAGGACAGGGGAACACCGGGGAGCTGTTTTTT.

The chain carries TRBV11-2 and TRBJ2-7; D is undetermined. V dropped 1 base and J dropped 0 bases, with 4 bases sitting between them. Germline-derived CDR1 and CDR2 are SGHAT and FQNNGV. CDR3 length equals 13 residues. CDR3 sequence: CASSLGHSYEQYF. The CDR3 DNA reads as TGTGCCAGCAGCTTAGGACACTCCTACGAGCAGTACTTC.

The chain couples TRBV5-8 to TRBJ2-5, with TRBD2 as a possible D gene (5 bases). V lost 4 bases and J 1 base, leaving 11 bases between the germline ends. CDR3 size: 14 residues. CDR1 is SGHTS, CDR2 YDEGEE, per germline. The DNA for the CDR3 is TGTGCCAGCAGCCTCCAGCGGTCCCAAGAGACCCAGTACTTC. Protein product: CASSLQRSQETQYF.

The chain combines TRBV29-1 with TRBJ1-1; D is perhaps TRBD1 (6 bases). V gave up 7 bases and J gave up 0 bases, with 18 bases separating them. Germline V gene data show CDR1 as SQVTM and CDR2 as ANQGSEA. The CDR3 totals 15 residues. The CDR3 region has the DNA TGCAGCGCCCGAAGGGGGGGGCAGGTGAACACTGAAGCTTTCTTT. It yields the protein CSARRGGQVNTEAFF.

The chain is built from TRBV10-3 and TRBJ1-4, with D maybe TRBD1 (5 bases). The CDR3 contains 13 residues. Germline V gene sequence: CDR1 ENHRY, CDR2 SYGVKD. V was pared by 6 bases and J by 5 bases, with 10 bases between. The chain's CDR3 is CAIRRQFNEKLFF. The CDR3, as DNA: TGTGCCATCAGAAGACAGTTCAATGAAAAACTGTTTTTT.

The chain has TRBV15 and TRBJ1-6, with TRBD1 matching 8 bases. The germline gives CDR1 LNHNV, CDR2 YYDKDF (reference sequence). The CDR3 extends over 15 amino acids. The junction had 7 bases not matched to a gene; V was cut back by 7 bases and J by 5 bases. The CDR3 sequence: CATNRDRLNNSPLHF. In DNA, the CDR3 is TGTGCCACCAACCGGGACAGGCTTAATAATTCACCCCTCCACTTT.

The chain carries TRBV19 and TRBJ1-2; D ambiguous. V was shortened by 7 bases and J by 6 bases, with 12 bases between the two germline ends. The CDR3 runs to 12 residues. Germline CDR1 and CDR2: LNHDA and SQIVND (reference sequence). CDR3 protein: CASKLGANGYTF. The CDR3 DNA is TGTGCCAGTAAGCTGGGCGCGAATGGCTACACCTTC.

The V and J genes are TRBV12-3 or TRBV12-4 and TRBJ1-2, with TRBD1 matching over 7 bases. The CDR3 extends over 13 amino acids. V shed 2 bases and J 8 bases; nucleotides not matched to a gene: 5. CDR3 sequence (DNA): TGTGCCAGCAGTTTAAGGCAGACAGGGGGCTACACCTTC. Amino acid sequence: CASSLRQTGGYTF.

J is TRBJ2-7 and V is TRBV18; unclear D gene. The ends were cut back, 3 bases at V and 3 bases at J, with 9 bases in the middle. The CDR3 is 13 residues long. The germline CDR1 and CDR2 sequences are KGHSH and LQKENI. CDR3 in DNA: TGTGCCAGCTCACCCGAGTCGTTCTACGAGCAGTACTTC. Amino acid sequence: CASSPESFYEQYF.

The chain uses TRBV27 and TRBJ2-5, with D unresolved. The CDR3 is made up of 14 amino acids. V was clipped by 3 bases and J by 1 base, with 9 bases between them. Germline loops: CDR1 MNHEY, CDR2 SMNVEV (reference sequence). The CDR3 DNA sequence: TGTGCCAGCAGTTTTTCCAGGTTCCAAGAGACCCAGTACTTC. It specifies CASSFSRFQETQYF.

V and J are TRBV14 and TRBJ1-4; 7 bases fit TRBD1. Germline loops: CDR1 SGHDN, CDR2 FVKESK. The CDR3 extends over 19 amino acids. The ends lost 1 base at V and 8 bases at J; junction bases unmatched: 19. The CDR3 coding sequence is TGTGCCAGCAGCCAAGTGAACAGGGGCCAATTTCTCGAGCAAGAAAAACTGTTTTTT. Amino acid sequence: CASSQVNRGQFLEQEKLFF.

The chain combines TRBV18 with TRBJ1-1, with a possible D match to TRBD1 (6 bases). Germline loops: CDR1 KGHSH, CDR2 LQKENI. Trimming pared 0 bases from V and 6 bases from J, leaving 11 bases between. The CDR3 length is 14 residues. The CDR3 region has the DNA TGTGCCAGCTCACCACCTTCAGGGGTGGCTGAAGCTTTCTTT. It is translated as CASSPPSGVAEAFF.

The chain employs TRBV7-2 and TRBJ1-3, with 7 positions matching TRBD1. The CDR3 extends over 16 amino acids. V shed 5 bases and J 0 bases; nucleotides not matched to a gene: 7. In germline, CDR1 is SGHTA, CDR2 FQGNSA. The CDR3 here is CASSRRGLPSGNTIYF. CDR3 in DNA: TGTGCCAGCAGCCGGAGGGGGCTCCCCTCTGGAAACACCATATATTTT.

This chain joins TRBV27 and TRBJ2-2, with a weak D call TRBD1 (8 bases). V lost 6 bases, J lost 6 bases, and 14 bases lay in between. The CDR3 is made up of 14 amino acids. CDR1 MNHEY and CDR2 SMNVEV come from the germline V gene (reference sequence). CDR3 residues: CASRHRGGAGELFF. Written as DNA, the CDR3 is TGTGCCAGCAGGCACAGGGGGGGTGCCGGGGAGCTGTTTTTT.

The CDR3 protein is CASSAGTSGGAGSETQYF. The CDR3 coding sequence is TGTGCCAGCAGCGCTGGGACTAGCGGGGGGGCAGGGTCGGAGACCCAGTACTTC. The chain links TRBV9 to TRBJ2-5; 16 bases line up with TRBD2. The V gene's germline CDR1 is SGDLS and CDR2 YYNGEE. This CDR3 is 18 amino acids long. V lost 3 bases and J lost 5; bases outside the gene matches: 10.

The J gene is TRBJ2-3, the V gene TRBV18; D perhaps matches TRBD2 (6 bases). CDR1 and CDR2 (germline): KGHSH, LQKENI. CDR3 size: 15 residues. V was trimmed by 2 bases and J by 3 bases, leaving 12 bases between them. This CDR3 reads CASSPWGDSTDTQYF. CDR3 DNA sequence: TGTGCCAGCTCACCATGGGGGGACTCGACAGATACGCAGTATTTT.

V and J are TRBV5-1 and TRBJ1-1; 9 positions agree with TRBD1. CDR1 is SGHRS, CDR2 YFSETQ, per germline. CDR3 length equals 16 residues. The V segment lost 4 bases and the J segment 9 bases; nucleotides outside the gene matches: 16. In nucleotides, the CDR3 is TGCGCCAGCAGCCGCGGGGGTGGGACAGGGAAGGACCAAGCTTTCTTT. Its translation is CASSRGGGTGKDQAFF.

This chain connects TRBV18 to TRBJ2-3; D unresolved. Trimming stripped 2 bases from V and 3 bases from J, with 6 bases between. From germline, CDR1 is KGHSH and CDR2 LQKENI. This CDR3 contains 13 residues. This CDR3 is CASSPSITDTQYF. DNA of the CDR3: TGTGCCAGCTCACCATCCATTACAGATACGCAGTATTTT.